This T cell receptor (beta chain) was captured in a study of Ad26.COV2.S vaccination and SARS-CoV-2 variants. This CDR3 is 17 amino acids long. CDR1 and CDR2 from the germline V gene are SGHVS and FQNEAQ. Trimming removed 7 bases from V and 0 bases from J; junction bases left unmatched: 13. Profiled with immunoSEQ multiplex PCR; TCRdb holds only in-frame clones, not every one. The table lists hundreds of thousands of clones, around 89% of them singletons. Points from the study as a whole: The analyses of TCR breadth and depth may have understated the size of total T cell responses. Vaccinated and placebo-treated recipients had similar non-spike TCR breadth.

As concerns this clone: What it binds is unknown.

Treatment of the sample: around 19 received Ad26.COV2.S at low or high dose, single or two shots; several received placebo; per-sample allocation not given. Sampling occurred on day 63 after the first vaccine or placebo injection. Based in Boston, the donor was an adult of 18-55 years. What was given as vaccine was an Ad26 vector encoding Wuhan-strain SARS-CoV-2 spike. This chain uses TRBV7-8 with TRBJ2-3; 7 nucleotides line up with TRBD1. This specimen consisted of peripheral blood, obtained in a trial of Ad26.COV2.S vaccine versus placebo. The clonotype comes from a person between 18 and 60 years old who received the Ad26.COV2.S COVID-19 vaccine or a placebo. The CDR3 bases are TGTGCCAGCACACTCGCTCCAGGGACAGCTAGCACAGATACGCAGTATTTT. Amino acids: CASTLAPGTASTDTQYF. Drawing the rest from reference TRBV7-8 and TRBJ2-3, the complete variable domain is GAGVSQSPRYKVAKRGQDVALRCDPISGHVSLFWYQQALGQGPEFLTYFQNEAQLDKSGLPSDRFFAERPEGSVSTLKIQRTQQEDSAVYLCASTLAPGTASTDTQYFGPGTRLTVL.